The 30 T cell receptor beta chains reported below all come from one sample, sequenced in a study of T cells in Graves' hyperthyroidism and ophthalmopathy (dated by TCRdb to the late 2010s). The receptor library was made with multiplex PCR. TCRdb lists the instrument as Illumina HiSeq 2000. The TCR beta CDR3 regions were amplified from RNA transcripts. The first round of RT-PCR for the TCR CDR3 was performed with the HTBI primer set and the Qiagen OneStep RT-PCR kit. TCRdb took the public reads, trimmed them with fastp at Q25, ran MiXCR for clone calling and kept in-frame beta chains. Each CDR3 protein appears once, grouped with its most common genes and DNA. Present in this sample are 300,000 to 350,000 distinct CDR3 sequences, roughly 17% of which were seen just once. Together, the top ten hold around a third of the sample. The sequencing input was blood. The receptors originated from a man aged 25-45 years with Graves' hyperthyroidism.

This clonotype was counted ten times or more. The chain recombines TRBV2 with TRBJ2-5; TRBD2 is a possible D gene (6 bases). From germline, CDR1 is SNHLY and CDR2 FYNNEI. CDR3 length: 16 residues. Between the trimmed V and J ends, which lost 0 bases and 6 bases, there was a span of 17 bases. The CDR3, as DNA: TGTGCCAGCAGTGAAGCGCTTGGGGGAGGAGGGAAGACCCAGTACTTC. It translates to CASSEALGGGGKTQYF. The entire variable domain, with the rest obtained from reference TRBV2 and TRBJ2-5, is as follows: EPEVTQTPSHQVTQMGQEVILRCVPISNHLYFYWYRQILGQKVEFLVSFYNNEISEKSEIFDDQFSVERPDGSNFTLKIRSTKLEDSAMYFCASSEALGGGGKTQYFGPGTRLLVL.

This clonotype has only a few counts. V is TRBV19 and J is TRBJ1-2, with a possible D match to TRBD1 (5 bases). This CDR3 is 14 amino acids long. CDR1 is LNHDA and CDR2 is SQIVND in the germline V gene (reference sequence). V was trimmed by 6 bases and J by 2 bases, leaving 13 bases between them. The CDR3 sequence is CASRGRGRNYGYTF. DNA for the CDR3: TGTGCCAGTAGGGGCCGGGGACGGAACTATGGCTACACCTTC.

The V and J genes are TRBV19 and TRBJ2-3; 8 positions agree with TRBD2. Germline trimming cut 5 bases from V and 3 bases from J; bases unmatched to any gene: 7. Germline V gene sequence: CDR1 LNHDA, CDR2 SQIVND (reference sequence). This CDR3 is built from 15 residues. Here the CDR3 reads CASSRRRGETDTQYF. CDR3 DNA: TGTGCCAGTAGTCGGCGGCGGGGGGAGACAGATACGCAGTATTTT.

This clonotype has a count of ten or more. This rearrangement joins TRBV2 to TRBJ2-7, with TRBD2 identical over 10 bases. Trimming at V came to 6 bases and at J to 4 bases, leaving 0 bases not matched to a gene. In germline, CDR1 is SNHLY, CDR2 FYNNEI. The length of the CDR3 is 12 residues. The CDR3 bases are TGTGCCAGCAGGACTAGCGGGTACGAGCAGTACTTC. Its protein product is CASRTSGYEQYF.

There are a few counts of this clonotype. The chain employs TRBV19 and TRBJ2-5, with 7 bases lining up with TRBD1. Germline trimming cut 5 bases from V and 5 bases from J; bases unmatched to any gene: 17. The CDR3 is 17 amino acids. Germline V CDR1 and CDR2: LNHDA, SQIVND (reference sequence). The CDR3 region is CASSSPTSDRFGETQYF. CDR3 DNA: TGTGCCAGTAGTTCACCCACTTCGGACAGGTTCGGGGAGACCCAGTACTTC.

This clonotype has ten or more counts. One end of the junction varies from germline; a read error may be responsible. The chain employs TRBV20-1 and TRBJ1-5; D call uncertain. Germline loops: CDR1 DFQATT, CDR2 SNEGSKA (reference sequence). The CDR3 spans 12 residues. The CDR3 nucleotides read TGCAGTGCTCGAGAAGCTGAGGGGCCCCAGCATTTT. As protein: CSAREAEGPQHF.

In its sample, this clonotype was seen many times. This chain joins TRBV30 and TRBJ1-2; 7 nucleotides agree with TRBD1. This CDR3 comprises 13 residues. With V trimmed by 5 bases and J by 7 bases, 10 bases remained unmatched. Germline CDR1 GTSNPN, CDR2 SVGIG (reference sequence). The CDR3 DNA follows: TGTGCCTGGTTGGAGGGGGCGGGGGTTGGCTACACCTTC. This translates into CAWLEGAGVGYTF.

The chain couples TRBV15 to TRBJ2-1; 7 bases map to TRBD2. V trimming: 1 base; J trimming: 3 bases; junction bases outside the gene matches: 9. CDR3 length: 17 residues. Per germline, CDR1 LNHNV and CDR2 YYDKDF (reference sequence). DNA for the CDR3: TGTGCCACCAGCAGAGGGCTAGCGGACGAAGACTACAATGAGCAGTTCTTC. It codes for CATSRGLADEDYNEQFF.

In DNA, the CDR3 is TGCGCCAGCAGCCTCCGGGCCGCAGGGATTAGTGGAAGGGCCGGAAACACCATATATTTT. Its protein is CASSLRAAGISGRAGNTIYF. The rearrangement joins TRBV5-1 to TRBJ1-3; tentatively, D is TRBD1 (5 bases). The germline V gene has CDR1 SGHRS and CDR2 YFSETQ. The length of the CDR3 is 20 residues. The V and J ends lost 4 bases and 4 bases respectively, with 30 bases between them.

The V gene is TRBV12-3 or TRBV12-4, the J gene TRBJ1-3; D is ambiguous. V was pared by 5 bases and J by 0 bases, with 5 bases between. The CDR3 loop spans 13 amino acids. The CDR3 region has the DNA TGTGCCAGCAGTACCGACTCTGGAAACACCATATATTTT. This translates into CASSTDSGNTIYF.

This clonotype was observed at least ten times. V gene TRBV7-2 combines with J gene TRBJ2-7; TRBD2 matches 8 bases. Germline assignment: CDR1 SGHTA and CDR2 FQGNSA. This CDR3 spans 17 amino acids. Trimming took 2 bases from V and 3 from J; bases not matched to a gene: 12. The CDR3 is CASSLYFSGDTNYEQYF. CDR3 DNA sequence: TGTGCCAGCAGCTTATACTTTAGCGGGGACACTAACTACGAGCAGTACTTC.

This clonotype was seen many times. In DNA, the CDR3 is TGTGCCAGCACTGACCCCTGGAGGTCCGTGAACACCGGGGAGCTGTTTTTT. Its protein is CASTDPWRSVNTGELFF. The genes are TRBV6-1 and TRBJ2-2; possible D gene TRBD2, 5 bases. V was shortened by 7 bases and J by 1 base, with 19 bases between the two germline ends. The CDR3 runs 17 residues. CDR1 and CDR2 from the germline V gene are MNHNS and SASEGT.

In this sample, this clonotype turned up a few times. V and J are TRBV7-8 and TRBJ2-1, with D unresolved. The V and J ends lost 3 bases and 10 bases respectively, with 16 bases between them. Germline V gene data show CDR1 as SGHVS and CDR2 as FQNEAQ. CDR3 length: 14 residues. DNA of the CDR3: TGTGCCAGCAGCTTGGGCTGGGAACCTACCGAGCAGTTCTTC. Amino acids: CASSLGWEPTEQFF.

This clonotype has just one count. One base away lies a much larger clone, so this may be a sequencing read error. V usage is TRBV20-1 and J usage is TRBJ2-1, with TRBD2 as a possible D gene (5 bases). Germline V gives CDR1 DFQATT, CDR2 SNEGSKA (reference sequence). V lost 6 bases and J lost 6, with 15 bases in between. The CDR3 is made up of 13 amino acids. The CDR3 sequence: CSAPPPSPNEQFF. DNA of the CDR3: TGCAGTGCCCCCCCCCCTAGCCCCAATGAGCAGTTCTTC.

This clonotype showed up many times. The V gene is TRBV2, the J gene TRBJ1-5; the match to TRBD1 covers 7 bases. Germline loops: CDR1 SNHLY, CDR2 FYNNEI. There are 13 residues in the CDR3. V shed 3 bases, J shed 5 bases, and the junction held 1 base outside the gene matches. The DNA for the CDR3 is TGTGCCAGCAGTGACGGGACAGATCAGCCCCAGCATTTT. It translates to CASSDGTDQPQHF. Supplemented by reference TRBV2 and TRBJ1-5, the full variable domain reads EPEVTQTPSHQVTQMGQEVILRCVPISNHLYFYWYRQILGQKVEFLVSFYNNEISEKSEIFDDQFSVERPDGSNFTLKIRSTKLEDSAMYFCASSDGTDQPQHFGDGTRLSIL.

With respect to this clonotype: Since no conserved phenylalanine or tryptophan closes the CDR3, a read error is the likely cause. This chain links TRBV7-3 with TRBJ2-3; D not resolved. Germline V gene lookup returns CDR1 SGHTA and CDR2 FQGTGA. Trimming cost V 1 base and J 1 base, with 3 bases left between them. The CDR3 length is 13 residues. CDR3 in amino acids: CASSLIGTDTQYS. CDR3 DNA: TGTGCCAGCAGCTTAATAGGCACAGATACGCAGTATTCT.

The V call is TRBV2, the J call TRBJ1-1; no reliable D call. The CDR3 spans 12 residues. From germline, CDR1 is SNHLY and CDR2 FYNNEI. V dropped 6 bases and J dropped 6 bases, with 11 bases sitting between them. CDR3: CASRVGGAEAFF. CDR3 in DNA: TGTGCCAGCAGGGTGGGAGGCGCTGAAGCTTTCTTT.

This clonotype was counted only a few times. Here the CDR3 reads CASSLRSPDKHNEKLFF. The CDR3 DNA reads as TGCGCCAGCAGCTTGAGGTCCCCGGACAAACATAATGAAAAACTGTTTTTT. The gene calls are TRBV5-1 and TRBJ1-4; tentatively, D is TRBD1 (5 bases). Germline CDR1 reads SGHRS; CDR2 reads YFSETQ. Trimming removed 1 base from V and 4 bases from J, with 17 bases in between. The CDR3 runs 17 residues.

The rearrangement links TRBV20-1 to TRBJ2-3; D is undetermined. The CDR3 sequence is 11 residues long. Trimming pared 2 bases from V and 10 bases from J, leaving 10 bases between. The germline V gene has CDR1 DFQATT and CDR2 SNEGSKA (reference sequence). CDR3 loop: CSARNYQSQYF. The CDR3 bases are TGCAGTGCTAGAAACTACCAGTCGCAGTATTTT.

This clonotype was recorded many times. V gene TRBV20-1 combines with J gene TRBJ1-1; a possible D gene is TRBD1 (5 bases). The CDR3 runs 13 residues. Trimming took off 3 bases at V and 6 bases at J, with 14 bases between the two ends. The germline CDR1 and CDR2 sequences are DFQATT and SNEGSKA (reference sequence). DNA of the CDR3: TGCAGTGCTAGTTCGGGGGGGGAGCCTGAAGCTTTCTTT. Its protein product is CSASSGGEPEAFF.

This clonotype was observed at least ten times. The chain joins TRBV7-9 to TRBJ2-3; 9 nucleotides line up with TRBD1. The V and J ends lost 5 bases and 2 bases, in that order; junction bases with no gene match: 8. This CDR3 comprises 16 residues. Germline V lookup: CDR1 SEHNR, CDR2 FQNEAQ (reference sequence). CDR3 bases: TGTGCCAGCAGCGACCGGACAGGGGTGATCACAGATACGCAGTATTTT. This codes for CASSDRTGVITDTQYF.

This clonotype was counted many times. The rearrangement links TRBV30 to TRBJ1-5; D is uncertain. With 0 bases removed from V and 7 bases from J, the gap between germline ends came to 10 bases. The CDR3 spans 13 residues. Germline CDR1 and CDR2: GTSNPN and SVGIG (reference sequence). CDR3 in amino acids: CAWSVSIGQPQHF. CDR3 sequence (DNA): TGTGCCTGGAGTGTGTCAATCGGGCAGCCCCAGCATTTT.

At least ten counts were recorded for this clonotype. This sequence joins TRBV11-2 and TRBJ2-5, with D perhaps matching TRBD2 (5 bases). Trimming stripped 0 bases from V and 4 bases from J, with 15 bases between. The CDR3 is 16 amino acids. Germline-derived CDR1 and CDR2 are SGHAT and FQNNGV. The CDR3 nucleotides read TGTGCCAGCAGCTTAGATTACGGACTCAAGACAGAGACCCAGTACTTC. Translation: CASSLDYGLKTETQYF.

This clonotype was detected a few times. V and J are TRBV6-1 and TRBJ2-2; maybe TRBD2 (5 bases). From germline, CDR1 is MNHNS and CDR2 SASEGT. The CDR3 spans 15 residues. Trimming cost V 1 base and J 3 bases, with 9 bases left between them. In DNA, the CDR3 is TGTGCCAGCAGTGAAGGGGTGAGGGACACCGGGGAGCTGTTTTTT. Its protein product is CASSEGVRDTGELFF.

This clonotype was picked up many times. In DNA, the CDR3 is TGTGCCACCAGCCCCGCGGGCGTAGAGACCCAGTACTTC. This encodes CATSPAGVETQYF. The chain uses TRBV24-1 and TRBJ2-5; D may be TRBD2 (5 bases). V was pared by 7 bases and J by 4 bases, with 12 bases between. The CDR3 is 13 amino acids. Per germline, CDR1 KGHDR and CDR2 SFDVKD.

The chain recombines TRBV20-1 with TRBJ2-7; unclear D gene. Deletions cut 6 bases from V and 0 bases from J, with 18 bases between. The CDR3 covers 15 residues. CDR1 is DFQATT and CDR2 is SNEGSKA in the germline V gene (reference sequence). CDR3 sequence: CSAAFMRRSSYEQYF. Written as DNA, the CDR3 is TGCAGTGCCGCGTTCATGAGGAGAAGCTCCTACGAGCAGTACTTC.

The table lists this clonotype with many counts. This chain connects TRBV3-1 to TRBJ1-1; D is undetermined. Germline values: CDR1 LGHDT, CDR2 YNNKEL (reference sequence). V lost 2 bases and J 0 bases, leaving 7 bases between the germline ends. The CDR3 totals 14 residues. CDR3 sequence: CASSQSELNTEAFF. CDR3 bases: TGTGCCAGCAGCCAAAGCGAACTGAACACTGAAGCTTTCTTT.

The rearrangement links TRBV14 to TRBJ2-3; weak D call: TRBD2 (6 bases). Germline V gives CDR1 SGHDN, CDR2 FVKESK. The ends were cut back, 5 bases at V and 2 bases at J, with 11 bases in the middle. The CDR3 runs 14 residues. CDR3 sequence: CASSYGGLTDTQYF. The CDR3, as DNA: TGTGCCAGCAGCTACGGGGGACTCACAGATACGCAGTATTTT. The whole variable domain, remainder taken from reference TRBV14 and TRBJ2-3, is EAGVTQFPSHSVIEKGQTVTLRCDPISGHDNLYWYRRVMGKEIKFLLHFVKESKQDESGMPNNRFLAERTGGTYSTLKVQPAELEDSGVYFCASSYGGLTDTQYFGPGTRLTVL.

There are many counts of this clonotype. This rearrangement joins TRBV30 to TRBJ1-2, with D possibly TRBD1 on 5 matching bases. V lost 2 bases to trimming and J lost 7 bases, with 20 bases between them. This CDR3 comprises 15 residues. Germline CDR1 is GTSNPN and CDR2 is SVGIG (reference sequence). For the CDR3, the DNA is TGTGCCTGGAGTCCCCCAAGACAGTTATACCTTGGCTACACCTTC. This codes for CAWSPPRQLYLGYTF.

This chain joins TRBV19 and TRBJ2-1; TRBD2 is a possible D gene (5 bases). Trimming cost V 3 bases and J 8 bases, with 14 bases left between them. CDR3 length: 14 amino acids. CDR1 and CDR2 (germline): LNHDA, SQIVND (reference sequence). For the CDR3, the DNA is TGTGCCAGTAGTATTAGAGGGTTGGTGGATGAGCAGTTCTTC. As protein: CASSIRGLVDEQFF.